This TCR beta chain was identified in a study of T cell responses to AZD1222 COVID-19 vaccine. V lost 5 bases, J lost 4 bases, and 4 bases stayed unmatched. The CDR3 extends over 13 amino acids. Per germline, CDR1 SNHLY and CDR2 FYNNEI. General study findings and limits: Across spike, vaccine-associated CD4 TCRs were found, dominant at 160-218 and 743-854. Unmutated regions of variants are reportedly targeted by nearly half of spike-specific TCRs. The donor cohort was predominantly white British with a female majority, and clonal diversity may have been underestimated. Seropositive at baseline were only a handful of AZD1222 recipients.

Clones were read by immunoSEQ multiplex PCR, and TCRdb kept only the in-frame ones, dropping some. The table includes about 180,000 clones, around 90% detected once. In regard to this clone: Its specificity is not known.

This sample comprised peripheral blood, obtained 28 days after the second dose of the MenACWY control vaccine. The sequence came from an adult who received the MenACWY meningococcal vaccine as a control. V and J are TRBV2 and TRBJ2-7, with 8 bases that match TRBD2. CDR3: CASSTGTSYEQYF. CDR3 coding DNA: TGTGCCAGCAGTACTGGGACTAGTTACGAGCAGTACTTC.